A single sample is the source of the 20 T cell receptor beta chains below, sequenced in a study of cytomegalovirus exposure and HLA in healthy donors. 13 Jbeta primers and 60 Vbeta primers were used for the PCR. Some clones are missing from TCRdb's copy, which holds only in-frame ones; the method was immunoSEQ multiplex PCR. The sample holds some 160,000 clones, more than 75% seen once. Sequencing was performed on PBMCs. The receptors stem from a man aged 25-45 years in good health and CMV-seropositive.

This clone was recorded once. The CDR3 loop reads CASSLGRDTQYF. Here the CDR3 DNA reads TGTGCCAGCAGCTTGGGGAGGGATACGCAGTATTTT. This chain joins TRBV13 and TRBJ2-3; maybe TRBD2 (6 bases). The CDR3 covers 12 residues. Germline V lookup: CDR1 PRHDT, CDR2 FYEKMQ (reference sequence). V was cut by 3 bases and J by 6 bases, with 7 bases left in between.

This clone came up a few times. The chain employs TRBV7-2 and TRBJ2-7, with TRBD2 matching 8 bases. CDR3 length: 14 amino acids. V lost 3 bases, J lost 7 bases, and 8 bases stayed unmatched. The germline V gene encodes CDR1 SGHTA and CDR2 FQGNSA. The CDR3 DNA follows: TGTGCCAGCAGCTTGCAAGCGGGAGTCGGGGAGCAGTACTTC. Translated, it gives CASSLQAGVGEQYF.

This clone was counted a few times. This chain connects TRBV19 to TRBJ1-1, with a tentative D call TRBD1 (5 bases). Germline V gene data show CDR1 as LNHDA and CDR2 as SQIVND (reference sequence). V was clipped by 6 bases and J by 8 bases, with 16 bases between them. The CDR3 totals 13 residues. The CDR3 spells CASSPGEGLEAFF. The CDR3 bases are TGTGCCAGTAGCCCGGGGGAAGGGTTAGAAGCTTTCTTT.

The chain uses TRBV7-9 and TRBJ1-1, with D possibly matching TRBD1 (5 bases). V shed 5 bases and J shed 5 bases, with 15 bases lying between them. The CDR3 is 14 amino acids. Germline V lookup: CDR1 SEHNR, CDR2 FQNEAQ (reference sequence). The chain's CDR3 is CASSPRGGGTEAFF. DNA of the CDR3: TGTGCCAGCAGCCCCCGGGGGGGAGGGACTGAAGCTTTCTTT.

V is TRBV11-2 and J is TRBJ2-7; D not certain. V lost 4 bases and J lost 0, with 10 bases in between. This CDR3 has 14 amino acids. In germline, CDR1 is SGHAT, CDR2 FQNNGV. CDR3 DNA: TGTGCCAGCAGCTCCCCCAAGAGCTCCTACGAGCAGTACTTC. Amino acid sequence: CASSSPKSSYEQYF.

This rearrangement joins TRBV28 to TRBJ2-1; D is perhaps TRBD2 (6 bases). The CDR3 is 15 amino acids. Germline values: CDR1 MDHEN, CDR2 SYDVKM. Deletions cut 3 bases from V and 4 bases from J, with 13 bases between. For the CDR3, the DNA is TGTGCCAGCAGTTTTGCGGGACCTTTTTACAATGAGCAGTTCTTC. Protein: CASSFAGPFYNEQFF.

The J gene is TRBJ2-1, the V gene TRBV19, with D tentatively TRBD2 (6 bases). The germline CDR1 and CDR2 sequences are LNHDA and SQIVND (reference sequence). The CDR3 is made up of 16 amino acids. Trimming shortened V by 2 bases and J by 0 bases, and 11 bases separated the two germline ends. The CDR3 loop reads CASSISGGNSYNEQFF. The CDR3 DNA reads TGTGCCAGTAGTATATCGGGCGGGAACTCCTACAATGAGCAGTTCTTC.

This chain links TRBV7-2 with TRBJ2-5; TRBD2 agrees at 10 bases. This CDR3 region has 14 residues. V shed 5 bases, J shed 5 bases, and the junction held 5 bases outside the gene matches. The germline gives CDR1 SGHTA, CDR2 FQGNSA. CDR3 residues: CASSRSGRRETQYF. In DNA form, the CDR3 reads TGTGCCAGCAGCCGTAGCGGGAGGCGGGAGACCCAGTACTTC.

The J gene is TRBJ1-4, the V gene TRBV29-1, with 11 bases aligning to TRBD1. After removal of 6 bases from V and 8 bases from J, the junction contained 5 bases not matched to a gene. The V gene's germline CDR1 is SQVTM and CDR2 ANQGSEA. This CDR3 has 13 residues. The CDR3 nucleotides are TGCAGCGTCGGTTGGACAGGGGGCGAAAAACTGTTTTTT. This codes for CSVGWTGGEKLFF.

As for this clone: Other nucleotide sequences in the sample specify the same CDR3. The V gene is TRBV4-1, the J gene TRBJ2-3, with 8 bases aligning to TRBD2. The CDR3 totals 16 residues. J was trimmed by 4 bases and V by 4 bases; bases with no gene match: 10. Germline loops: CDR1 MGHRA, CDR2 YSYEKL. The CDR3 DNA reads as TGCGCCAGCAGCCCCCGAGGGACTAGAGGTCCAGATACGCAGTATTTT. Amino acids: CASSPRGTRGPDTQYF.

This clone was seen a few times. The V gene is TRBV11-3, the J gene TRBJ2-3; possibly TRBD2 for D (5 bases). The CDR3 runs 13 residues. The germline V and J ends were trimmed by 2 bases and 6 bases, with 9 bases remaining between them. In germline, CDR1 is SGHNT, CDR2 YENEEA. In DNA form, the CDR3 reads TGTGCCAGCAGCTTACTGCGGGCGGATACGCAGTATTTT. It translates to CASSLLRADTQYF.

The chain recombines TRBV5-1 with TRBJ2-5, with 8 bases fitting TRBD1. CDR3 size: 13 residues. The junction had 3 bases not matched to a gene; V was cut back by 7 bases and J by 1 base. Germline CDR1 and CDR2: SGHRS and YFSETQ. The CDR3, as DNA: TGCGCCAGCGGGACAGGAAGCCAAGAGACCCAGTACTTC. Translation: CASGTGSQETQYF.

V and J are TRBV7-3 and TRBJ2-2; 10 nucleotides align to TRBD1. V gave up 8 bases and J gave up 3 bases; unmatched junction bases: 6. CDR3 length: 15 amino acids. Germline CDR1 is SGHTA and CDR2 is FQGTGA. The CDR3 coding sequence is TGTGCCAGCGGACCCGGGACAGGGGACACCGGGGAGCTGTTTTTT. Translation gives CASGPGTGDTGELFF.

To note about this clone: Other DNA sequences in this specimen translate into the identical CDR3. The chain recombines TRBV7-2 with TRBJ1-5; 7 positions agree with TRBD1. The CDR3 is made up of 15 amino acids. Germline CDR1 and CDR2: SGHTA and FQGNSA. The J segment lost 2 bases and the V segment lost 0 bases, leaving 1 base of the junction unmatched. The CDR3 loop is CASSLAGTGNQPQHF. The DNA of the CDR3 is TGTGCCAGCAGCTTAGCCGGGACAGGCAATCAGCCCCAGCATTTT.

The chain joins TRBV19 to TRBJ1-5; 7 bases fit TRBD1. V trimming: 7 bases; J trimming: 4 bases; junction bases outside the gene matches: 10. The length of the CDR3 is 15 residues. Germline CDR1 is LNHDA and CDR2 is SQIVND (reference sequence). CDR3 sequence (DNA): TGTGCCAGTAATCCGGGACAGCCCACGAATCAGCCCCAGCATTTT. Protein sequence: CASNPGQPTNQPQHF.

The chain joins TRBV4-1 to TRBJ2-7; D gene uncertain. CDR1 and CDR2 from the germline V gene are MGHRA and YSYEKL. Trimming removed 1 base from V and 0 bases from J, with 7 bases in between. The CDR3 spans 14 residues. CDR3 sequence: CASSQAPNSYEQYF. Here the CDR3 DNA reads TGCGCCAGCAGCCAAGCGCCTAACTCCTACGAGCAGTACTTC.

The rearrangement uses TRBV7-9 and TRBJ1-2, with TRBD1 matching 9 bases. Losses at the gene ends were 5 bases for V and 7 bases for J; bases not matched to a gene: 5. Per germline, CDR1 SEHNR and CDR2 FQNEAQ (reference sequence). The CDR3 consists of 13 residues. CDR3 nucleotides: TGTGCCAGCAGCCTCCGGGACAGGGCTGGCTACACCTTC. It translates to CASSLRDRAGYTF.

This rearrangement joins TRBV7-9 to TRBJ1-1; D gene unclear. Trimming took off 5 bases at V and 1 base at J, with 17 bases between the two ends. Germline lookup yields CDR1 SEHNR and CDR2 FQNEAQ (reference sequence). This CDR3 comprises 16 residues. CDR3 nucleotide sequence: TGTGCCAGCAGCCCAAGACACGGTTCAGAGAACACTGAAGCTTTCTTT. Its translation: CASSPRHGSENTEAFF.

This clone was detected only a few times. V gene TRBV7-6 combines with J gene TRBJ2-7; 13 bases are a match to TRBD2. Per the germline V gene, CDR1 is SGHVS and CDR2 is FNYEAQ. V was pared by 1 base and J by 6 bases, with 3 bases of the junction left unmatched. The CDR3 is 15 residues long. CDR3 loop: CASSLGGLAGSEQYF. Written as DNA, the CDR3 is TGTGCCAGCAGCTTAGGGGGACTAGCGGGAAGCGAGCAGTACTTC.

The genes are TRBV13 and TRBJ2-7, with TRBD1 matching over 9 bases. The CDR3 is made up of 16 amino acids. Germline assignment: CDR1 PRHDT and CDR2 FYEKMQ (reference sequence). J was trimmed by 3 bases and V by 0 bases; bases with no gene match: 6. Here the CDR3 reads CASSLGPGQGYYEQYF. The CDR3 DNA sequence: TGTGCCAGCAGCTTAGGCCCGGGACAGGGCTACTACGAGCAGTACTTC.